The rows below give T cell receptor beta chains drawn from one sample of a study of CD4 T cells in relation to SARS-CoV-2 and coronaviruses. Clones were sequenced by immunoSEQ multiplex PCR, and TCRdb holds only the in-frame ones, with some missing. Altogether tens of thousands of clones are present, more than 85% being singletons, with the ten largest covering about 0.23%. The source material was naive CD4+ T cells from PBMCs. The receptors originated from a human donor in good health. Each CDR3 is given without its conserved first and last residue. A D gene is named only where the DNA matches it firmly.

>NA|TRBV30|TRBJ2-3
AWSVRGGTQY
>NA|TRBV7-8|TRBJ2-1
ASSRESRNEQF
>NA|TRBV5-6|TRBJ2-5
ASSLVLGQETQY
>TRBD2|TRBV6-5|TRBJ2-7
ASIIEREGSEQY
>TRBD1|TRBV9|TRBJ2-7
ASSRGMGQGLYEQY
>TRBD1|TRBV10-3|TRBJ1-6
AISERGTEAPLH
>TRBD2|TRBV7-3|TRBJ2-5
ASSWGLAGGETQY
>NA|TRBV28|TRBJ2-7
ASSFGDGTSYEQY
>NA|TRBV27|TRBJ1-1
ASSLSRNTEAF
>NA|TRBV9|TRBJ1-4
ASSVPAGKLF
>NA|TRBV28|TRBJ1-3
ASTLSGEDGNTIY
>TRBD1|TRBV13|TRBJ2-5
ASTTTGTQETQY
>TRBD1|TRBV4-1|TRBJ2-6
ASSLLGQGFSGANVLT
>NA|TRBV4-3|TRBJ2-2
ASSQENHRVANTGELF
>TRBD1|TRBV29-1|TRBJ2-1
SVRWGQANNEQF
>TRBD1|TRBV24-1|TRBJ2-2
ATSEVNRGYTGELF
>NA|TRBV28|TRBJ2-2
ASSFGANTGELF
>NA|TRBV19|TRBJ1-6
ASSIRQSYNSPLH
>NA|TRBV7-9|TRBJ2-1
ASSPRWARGMNEQF
>NA|TRBV5-4|TRBJ1-1
ASSFSSGLGTEAF
>NA|TRBV5-1|TRBJ1-3
ASSPEDGLISGNTIY
>NA|TRBV18|TRBJ1-2
ASSPPSEGGYT
>NA|TRBV28|TRBJ1-5
ASLRVGQPQH
>TRBD1|TRBV10-3|TRBJ1-5
AIGIGTGGDQPQH
>TRBD1|TRBV19|TRBJ2-3
ASSTHKTGSGTDTQY
>TRBD1|TRBV6-5|TRBJ1-2
ASRGQLSLNYGYT
>NA|TRBV12-2|TRBJ1-4
ASRLSRGRGLF
>NA|TRBV9|TRBJ2-3
ASSVSGFTDTQY
>NA|TRBV9|TRBJ1-1
ASSRQAMNTEAF
>NA|TRBV19|TRBJ1-5
ASTKGNQPQH
>TRBD1|TRBV18|TRBJ1-3
ASTYSRRDSLGNTIY
>NA|TRBV7-8|TRBJ2-1
ASSRGRGGSYNEQF
>TRBD1|TRBV6-5|TRBJ1-5
ASSYQGGNQPQH
>NA|TRBV2|TRBJ2-7
ASSTRVSYEQY
>NA|TRBV9|TRBJ2-1
ASSVMGGRSYNEQF
>TRBD1|TRBV2|TRBJ2-7
ASSLQGASYEQY
>NA|TRBV18|TRBJ1-3
ASSPDGTIGNTIY
>TRBD1|TRBV3-1/TRBV3-2|TRBJ1-2
ASRHLDRVSGYT
>NA|TRBV5-1|TRBJ1-1
ASSLGAPNTEAF
>NA|TRBV7-9|TRBJ2-1
ASSLDSGRGGSNEQF